The 14 T cell receptor beta chains in this list originate from one sample, sequenced in a study of cytomegalovirus exposure and HLA in healthy donors. 60 Vbeta and 13 Jbeta primers were used in PCR. TCRdb's copy holds only in-frame clones and misses some; the assay was immunoSEQ multiplex PCR. The repertoire holds approximately 170,000 clones, with roughly two thirds as singletons. The sequenced sample was PBMCs. The receptor set was obtained from a woman between 35 and 50 years old in good health and CMV-seropositive.

The chain has TRBV5-1 and TRBJ2-1; 11 bases are shared with TRBD2. With V trimmed by 5 bases and J by 3 bases, 16 bases remained unmatched. This CDR3 comprises 19 residues. Germline lookup yields CDR1 SGHRS and CDR2 YFSETQ. The CDR3 coding sequence is TGCGCCAGCAGGGATGGGACTAGCGGACTCCCGGGCGGCTACAATGAGCAGTTCTTC. Encoded protein: CASRDGTSGLPGGYNEQFF.

A remark on this clone: Other DNA sequences from this sample encode an identical CDR3 as well. J is TRBJ2-7 and V is TRBV19; 13 bases map to TRBD2. V gave up 9 bases and J gave up 4 bases; unmatched junction bases: 6. The CDR3 contains 14 residues. The germline V gene has CDR1 LNHDA and CDR2 SQIVND (reference sequence). CDR3 nucleotide sequence: TGTGCCAGCTCGCCGGGACTAGCGGGATACGAGCAGTACTTC. Translation gives CASSPGLAGYEQYF.

The table lists this clone with a few counts. This specimen includes other DNA sequences encoding the same CDR3. The chain combines TRBV19 with TRBJ2-3; unclear D gene. V was trimmed by 3 bases and J by 6 bases, leaving 4 bases between them. The CDR3 runs 11 residues. CDR1 LNHDA and CDR2 SQIVND come from the germline V gene (reference sequence). Here the CDR3 reads CASSIGDTQYF. In DNA form, the CDR3 reads TGTGCCAGTAGTATCGGGGATACGCAGTATTTT.

CDR3 region: CASSVGPGQGYEQYF. CDR3 DNA sequence: TGTGCCAGCAGTGTTGGGCCGGGACAGGGCTACGAGCAGTACTTC. The chain recombines TRBV6-1 with TRBJ2-5; 9 bases match TRBD1. The J call is in doubt because the DNA end fits TRBJ2-7 better. The V gene's germline CDR1 is MNHNS and CDR2 SASEGT. The CDR3 runs 15 residues.

The rearrangement joins TRBV5-1 to TRBJ2-3; TRBD2 aligns across 11 bases. Germline assignment: CDR1 SGHRS and CDR2 YFSETQ. Unmatched junction bases numbered 5, after V lost 4 bases and J lost 7 bases. The CDR3 is 14 residues long. The CDR3 sequence is CASSPGTSGNTQYF. For the CDR3, the DNA is TGCGCCAGCAGCCCCGGGACTAGCGGAAATACGCAGTATTTT.

The V call is TRBV5-4, the J call TRBJ2-2, with 11 bases matching TRBD2. Germline CDR1 is SGHNT and CDR2 is YYREEE (reference sequence). J was trimmed by 5 bases and V by 0 bases; bases with no gene match: 6. This CDR3 is 17 amino acids long. Written as DNA, the CDR3 is TGTGCCAGCAGCTTGGCCATGGGACTAGCGGCTACCGGGGAGCTGTTTTTT. Residues: CASSLAMGLAATGELFF.

The V gene is TRBV7-9, the J gene TRBJ2-1; 9 bases map to TRBD2. CDR3 length: 16 amino acids. Per the germline V gene, CDR1 is SEHNR and CDR2 is FQNEAQ (reference sequence). Losses at the gene ends were 3 bases for V and 2 bases for J; bases not matched to a gene: 5. The CDR3 region has the DNA TGTGCCAGCAGCTTCGGACTAGCGCCTCCCTACAATGAGCAGTTCTTC. This sequence encodes CASSFGLAPPYNEQFF.

The gene calls are TRBV7-2 and TRBJ2-5; TRBD2 aligns across 10 bases. V lost 5 bases to trimming and J lost 1 base; unmatched junction nucleotides: 4. CDR1 SGHTA and CDR2 FQGNSA come from the germline V gene. The CDR3 runs 15 residues. The CDR3 sequence is CASSKRTSGQETQYF. The CDR3 coding sequence is TGTGCCAGCAGCAAACGGACTAGCGGCCAAGAGACCCAGTACTTC.

This clone has a handful of counts. The chain recombines TRBV10-3 with TRBJ1-5, with 7 bases that match TRBD1. J gave up 0 bases and V 3 bases, and 5 bases lay outside the gene matches. This CDR3 is 16 amino acids long. Germline CDR1 is ENHRY and CDR2 is SYGVKD. For the CDR3, the DNA is TGTGCCATCAGTGAAAAGGGGGCGCTTAGCAATCAGCCCCAGCATTTT. It yields the protein CAISEKGALSNQPQHF.

This clone was seen a few times. The rearrangement links TRBV9 to TRBJ2-3; TRBD2 aligns across 12 bases. Germline CDR1 SGDLS, CDR2 YYNGEE. This CDR3 is 16 amino acids long. V lost 2 bases, J lost 2 bases, and 3 bases stayed unmatched. CDR3 loop: CASSVGTSGYTDTQYF. CDR3 nucleotide sequence: TGTGCCAGCAGCGTTGGGACTAGCGGGTACACAGATACGCAGTATTTT.

The V call is TRBV9, the J call TRBJ2-7; 8 nucleotides agree with TRBD1. Trimming took 4 bases from V and 7 from J; bases not matched to a gene: 7. The CDR3 extends over 13 amino acids. CDR1 SGDLS and CDR2 YYNGEE come from the germline V gene. Written as DNA, the CDR3 is TGTGCCAGCAGCCCCAGGACAGGGAGGGAGCAGTACTTC. Its translation is CASSPRTGREQYF. Based on the CDR3 plus reference TRBV9 and TRBJ2-7, the full variable domain is DSGVTQTPKHLITATGQRVTLRCSPRSGDLSVYWYQQSLDQGLQFLIQYYNGEERAKGNILERFSAQQFPDLHSELNLSSLELGDSALYFCASSPRTGREQYFGPGTRLTVT.

This chain joins TRBV9 and TRBJ2-1; 9 bases fit TRBD2. Germline CDR1 and CDR2: SGDLS and YYNGEE. The CDR3 has 14 residues. The J segment lost 4 bases and the V segment lost 6 bases, leaving 5 bases of the junction unmatched. The CDR3 DNA reads TGTGCCAGCAACCCTAGCGGGGTATACAATGAGCAGTTCTTC. Protein product: CASNPSGVYNEQFF.

CDR3 loop: CASSFTRLAGGPGYGETQYF. The CDR3 DNA reads as TGTGCCAGCAGCTTCACCCGACTAGCGGGGGGGCCAGGTTATGGTGAGACCCAGTACTTC. The V and J genes are TRBV5-4 and TRBJ2-5, with 14 bases identical to TRBD2. Germline V CDR1 and CDR2: SGHNT, YYREEE (reference sequence). Losses at the gene ends were 2 bases for V and 5 bases for J; bases not matched to a gene: 17. There are 20 residues in the CDR3.

The chain links TRBV7-9 to TRBJ2-3; 11 positions agree with TRBD2. V lost 1 base to trimming and J lost 5 bases; unmatched junction nucleotides: 5. The CDR3 runs 16 residues. CDR1 SEHNR and CDR2 FQNEAQ come from the germline V gene (reference sequence). CDR3 bases: TGTGCCAGCAGCTTAGTACTAGCGGGAGAGGTAGATACGCAGTATTTT. Translated, it gives CASSLVLAGEVDTQYF.